In this sample, the clone carrying this T cell receptor beta chain turned up many times. Its specificity is not known. This entry comes from a study of T cells after yellow fever vaccination. Study conclusions and caveats: Primary-vaccination clones mostly resurfaced post-booster (approximately 96% CD4, approximately 87% CD8). Weaker, the secondary response peaked sooner, at day 5 versus 15. A minor fraction of clonotypes spanned both CD4 and CD8 compartments.

TCRdb reprocessed the 5' RACE reads via MiXCR and lists one record per CDR3 protein. The sample holds some 300,000 distinct CDR3 sequences, roughly 8.4% seen once. The sample here was PBMCs, taken roughly 47 days after the first yellow fever vaccination. This clonotype originated in a man aged 18 to 30 who received the YFV17D yellow fever vaccine.

The CDR3 DNA reads TGCGCCAGCAGACAGGGAACCGGGGAGCTGTTTTTT. This gives the protein CASRQGTGELFF. V and J are TRBV4-3 and TRBJ2-2; possibly TRBD1 for D (6 bases). Germline V gene lookup returns CDR1 LGHNA and CDR2 YSLEER. V was trimmed by 6 bases and J by 5 bases, leaving 7 bases between them. CDR3 length equals 12 residues.